This TCR beta chain was obtained from a study of response to subunit inactivated influenza vaccine. Whole-study results and caveats: Authors suggested each seasonal influenza vaccination recruits few new T cells.

This clonotype was counted between two and nine times. The antigen is undetermined. TCRdb itself ran the RT-PCR reads through MiXCR, one entry per CDR3 protein. This table holds about 620,000 distinct CDR3 sequences, 12% found once. The CDR3 length is 16 residues. CDR1 is SEHNR and CDR2 is FQNEAQ in the germline V gene (reference sequence). The V and J ends lost 4 bases and 0 bases respectively, with 14 bases between them. The chain recombines TRBV7-9 with TRBJ2-3; D unclear. The sample in question was PBMCs from blood, obtained on the day of vaccination. The clonotype was recovered from a middle-aged man who received an inactivated influenza vaccine. The CDR3 DNA follows: TGTGCCAGCAGCTCACACATACTTCGAAGCACAGATACGCAGTATTTT. As protein: CASSSHILRSTDTQYF.